These T cell receptor beta chains were read from a single sample in a study of a mutant IDH1 vaccine in newly diagnosed glioma. Clones were read by immunoSEQ multiplex PCR, and TCRdb kept only the in-frame ones, dropping some. The sample carries around 55,000 clones, 80% recorded once. Their antigen targets remain unknown. Material: PBMCs, obtained from a glioma patient whose treatment included an IDH1 peptide vaccine. These receptors were obtained from a man aged 35-49 years with glioma. The CDR3 runs from the conserved cysteine through the conserved F or W. D genes are given only for firm matches. The size entry is marked missing in some rows and otherwise reads once, few, many or a size class.

>TRBV7-2|-|-|TRBJ2-5
TGTGCCAGCAGCTTCGGGGGTCGGGAGACCCAGTACTTC
CASSFGGRETQYF
>TRBV18|-|TRBD1|TRBJ2-5
TGTGCCAGCTCGCCGGCACAGGGGGAAGGGACCCAGTACTTC
CASSPAQGEGTQYF
>TRBV10-3|-|-|TRBJ2-1
TGTGCCATCAGTGGACACAATGAGCAGTTCTTC
CAISGHNEQFF
>TRBV5-6|few|-|TRBJ1-1
TGTGCCAGCAGCTTATACACTGAAGCTTTCTTT
CASSLYTEAFF
>TRBV7-8|-|-|TRBJ2-6
TGTGCCAGCAGCCTCGACTCTGGGGCCAACGTCCTGACTTTC
CASSLDSGANVLTF
>TRBV6-5|-|-|TRBJ1-5
TGTGCCAGCAGACCAGGGGGCAATCAGCCCCAGCATTTT
CASRPGGNQPQHF
>TRBV5-1|-|-|TRBJ1-5
TGCGCCAGCAGCCCGGGGAGGGCCAATCAGCCCCAGCATTTT
CASSPGRANQPQHF
>TRBV5-1|-|TRBD1|TRBJ1-2
TGCGCCAGCAGCTTGGTCACGACAGGGAGTTACGGCTACACCTTC
CASSLVTTGSYGYTF
>TRBV6-5|-|TRBD1|TRBJ2-5
TGTGCCAGCAGCCGGACAGGGAAGGAGACCCAGTACTTC
CASSRTGKETQYF
>TRBV21-1|-|-|TRBJ1-4
TGTGCCAGCAGCAAAGCCCACAGACCAACTAATGAAAAACTGTTTTTT
CASSKAHRPTNEKLFF